These T cell receptor beta chains were read from a single sample in a study of tumor-infiltrating lymphocytes in primary liver carcinoma. Each CDR3 protein gets one entry after TCRdb re-called the multiplex PCR reads with MiXCR. The profile covers about 330,000 distinct CDR3 sequences, with about 61% appearing a single time and about 6% taken by the ten largest. The specimen sequenced was peripheral blood. The receptor set was obtained from a man in his forties with primary liver carcinoma and hepatitis B virus infection. The conserved cysteine and the conserved F or W are not part of the CDR3 here. Fields, in order: V gene, CDR3 protein.

>TRBV6-6
ASSYSGTLYEQY
>TRBV4-1
ASSQETSGRAEETQY
>TRBV6-1
ASCTNNWGEQY
>TRBV4-1
ASSPPGLASTEQY
>TRBV6-2/TRBV6-3
ASSLRRGQSYNEKF
>TRBV5-6
ASSLWTSGRAGETQY
>TRBV29-1
SVEVTRETYEQY
>TRBV19
ASSMRQWENTEAF
>TRBV11-2
ACSLGFQELWY
>TRBV11-2
ASSFPMGYNEQF
>TRBV4-1
ASSLRTSGGNEQF
>TRBV6-1
ASEKGQVFSYEQY
>TRBV29-1
SVAGLAGIGINTEELF
>TRBV11-2
ASSLPGDPDTQY
>TRBV28
ASSLVGRLAF
>TRBV11-2
ASTRTSESNEKF
>TRBV29-1
SVGLGGRYNEQF
>TRBV11-2
GRSPVGLAGEETQY
>TRBV5-5
ASLGRSSYNEQF
>TRBV10-3
AISESDRLPETQY
>TRBV11-2
GSSLVHLGETQY
>TRBV12-3/TRBV12-4
ASSFTGVTDTQY
>TRBV30
VWGAVEQF
>TRBV18
ASSPPVEVNNEQF